The rows below give T cell receptor beta chains drawn from one sample of a study of read filtering for tumor transcriptome and immune sequencing. TCRdb re-analysed the reads in MiXCR, keeping a single row per CDR3 protein. The data hold approximately 58,000 distinct CDR3 sequences, with 10% to 15% observed a single time. Material: a population of CD138-negative cells sorted from bone marrow. These TCRs come from a donor over 35 with multiple myeloma. Each CDR3 is given with its conserved first and last residue. The D gene is left open where the match is weak. Size tells how often a clone was seen (once, few, many) or the class of an expanded clone, and some rows leave it out.

d_gene	v_gene	abundance	len	j_gene	CDR3aa	CDR3nt
NA	TRBV20-1	NA	14	TRBJ2-7	CSARDSAGSYEQYF	TGCAGTGCTAGAGATTCGGCTGGCTCCTACGAGCAGTACTTC
TRBD2	TRBV3-1	many	17	TRBJ2-1	CASSQGYVLAGYNEQFF	TGTGCCAGCAGCCAAGGTTATGTTCTAGCGGGATACAATGAGCAGTTCTTC
TRBD2	TRBV20-1	many	17	TRBJ2-7	CSAGEKGLAQSSYEQYF	TGCAGTGCTGGAGAGAAGGGACTAGCGCAATCCTCCTACGAGCAGTACTTC
NA	TRBV7-9	many	16	TRBJ1-1	CAIVAGDGRAYTEAFF	TGTGCCATCGTAGCGGGGGACGGTCGAGCTTACACTGAAGCTTTCTTT
TRBD2	TRBV6-1	NA	14	TRBJ2-5	CASRIAGGGETQYF	TGTGCCAGTAGGATAGCGGGGGGGGGAGAGACCCAGTACTTC
NA	TRBV7-9	NA	16	TRBJ1-5	CASSPFVGSRNQTQHF	TGTGCCAGCAGTCCCTTTGTCGGGAGTCGCAATCAGACCCAGCATTTT
NA	TRBV2	NA	14	TRBJ2-5	CASSQQGGGETQYF	TGTGCCAGCAGTCAACAGGGTGGAGGAGAGACCCAGTACTTC
NA	TRBV5-6	many	17	TRBJ2-1	CASSLLEGQLVFNEQFF	TGTGCCAGCAGCTTATTGGAAGGCCAGTTGGTCTTCAATGAGCAGTTCTTC
NA	TRBV5-5	many	15	TRBJ1-5	CASRDGTGTRQPQHF	TGTGCCAGCAGGGATGGTACAGGGACGAGACAGCCCCAGCATTTT
NA	TRBV3-1	many	12	TRBJ2-7	CASSPYSYEQYF	TGTGCCAGCAGCCCTTATTCCTACGAGCAGTACTTC
NA	TRBV29-1	many	13	TRBJ2-2	CSVEWGQGGELFF	TGCAGCGTTGAGTGGGGGCAGGGCGGGGAGCTGTTTTTT
NA	TRBV6-4	few	13	TRBJ1-1	CASRASGGTEAFF	TGTGCCAGCAGGGCATCGGGGGGCACTGAAGCTTTCTTT
TRBD1	TRBV10-3	many	15	TRBJ2-1	CAISLPGQGFDEQFF	TGTGCCATCAGTCTACCGGGACAGGGTTTTGATGAGCAGTTCTTC
NA	TRBV11-2	many	18	TRBJ1-4	CASSLGPSRATANEKLFF	TGTGCCAGCAGCTTAGGCCCTTCACGGGCGACGGCTAATGAAAAACTGTTTTTT
NA	TRBV18	many	13	TRBJ1-2	CASSPRVATGYTF	TGTGCCAGCTCACCTAGGGTCGCAACCGGCTACACCTTC
TRBD1	TRBV20-1	many	15	TRBJ2-4	CSARDSRLAKNIQYF	TGCAGTGCCCGGGACAGTCGTTTAGCCAAAAACATTCAGTACTTC
NA	TRBV2	many	13	TRBJ1-5	CANRQAIDQPQHF	TGTGCCAACCGACAGGCTATCGATCAGCCCCAGCATTTT
TRBD1	TRBV11-1	many	17	TRBJ1-1	CASSVGQGAPGFTEAFF	TGTGCCAGCAGCGTGGGACAGGGGGCGCCGGGGTTCACTGAAGCTTTCTTT
NA	TRBV9	many	15	TRBJ1-1	CASSSGPGLNTEAFF	TGTGCCAGCAGCTCCGGCCCGGGTTTGAACACTGAAGCTTTCTTT
NA	TRBV19	many	15	TRBJ1-1	CASSIGEGRGTEAFF	TGTGCCAGTAGTATAGGTGAGGGCAGGGGCACTGAAGCTTTCTTT
NA	TRBV5-1	NA	14	TRBJ1-1	CAINLGSSNTEAFF	TGCGCCATCAATTTGGGCAGTTCGAACACTGAAGCTTTCTTT
TRBD2	TRBV20-1	many	14	TRBJ2-3	CGSGRGGAADTQYF	TGCGGCTCGGGGCGGGGGGGCGCCGCAGATACGCAGTATTTT
NA	TRBV7-2	many	14	TRBJ1-5	CASSTPLDLQPQHF	TGTGCCAGCAGCACCCCGCTGGACTTGCAGCCCCAGCATTTT
TRBD1	TRBV6-5	many	15	TRBJ2-2	CASSSEQGYTGELFF	TGTGCCAGCAGTTCGGAACAGGGGTACACCGGGGAGCTGTTTTTT
NA	TRBV25-1	NA	16	TRBJ2-2	CASSENEGANTEELFF	TGTGCCAGCAGTGAAAACGAAGGCGCGAACACCGAGGAGCTGTTTTTT
TRBD2	TRBV20-1	many	13	TRBJ2-7	CSAVIRGGIEQYF	TGCAGTGCAGTAATACGGGGAGGGATTGAGCAGTACTTC
NA	TRBV4-1	NA	15	TRBJ2-1	CASSQEIRSYNEQFF	TGCGCCAGCAGCCAAGAAATAAGGTCTTACAATGAGCAGTTCTTC
NA	TRBV12-3/TRBV12-4	many	14	TRBJ1-5	CASSYRRSNQPQHF	TGTGCCAGCAGCTACCGACGGTCCAATCAGCCCCAGCATTTT
NA	TRBV6-5	NA	15	TRBJ1-6	CACSYKTDGSGPLHF	TGTGCCTGCAGTTACAAGACAGATGGCAGTGGGCCCCTCCACTTT
NA	TRBV5-5	few	15	TRBJ2-1	CASSPVIRSYNEQFF	TGTGCCAGCAGCCCCGTTATCCGCTCCTACAATGAGCAGTTCTTC
NA	TRBV29-1	many	13	TRBJ2-5	CSVKRGGQETQYF	TGCAGCGTCAAAAGGGGTGGGCAAGAGACCCAGTACTTC
TRBD1	TRBV11-2	NA	13	TRBJ2-3	CASSLQGAQPQYF	TGTGCCAGCAGCTTACAGGGGGCCCAGCCCCAGTATTTT
TRBD1	TRBV20-1	many	16	TRBJ1-1	CSARDPHTGVNTEAFF	TGCAGTGCTAGAGATCCGCATACAGGGGTGAACACTGAAGCTTTCTTT
NA	TRBV24-1	many	14	TRBJ2-1	CATSDATLYNEQFF	TGTGCCACCAGTGATGCGACGCTCTACAATGAGCAGTTCTTC
TRBD1	TRBV12-3/TRBV12-4	many	15	TRBJ1-2	CASSLAGQVIYGYTF	TGTGCCAGCAGTTTAGCGGGACAGGTTATCTATGGCTACACCTTC
NA	TRBV5-1	many	13	TRBJ2-2	CASSLETAGELFF	TGCGCCAGCAGCTTAGAGACAGCCGGGGAGCTGTTTTTT
TRBD1	TRBV6-5	few	15	TRBJ2-7	CASSYSARGLYEQYF	TGTGCCAGCAGTTACTCGGCCAGGGGGCTGTACGAGCAGTACTTC
TRBD2	TRBV20-1	many	14	TRBJ2-1	CSARTSGGAYEQFF	TGCAGTGCCAGGACTAGCGGGGGGGCCTATGAGCAGTTCTTC
NA	TRBV18	many	13	TRBJ2-3	CASSPYGGQPQYF	TGTGCCAGCTCACCTTACGGGGGTCAGCCCCAGTATTTT
NA	TRBV11-1	many	14	TRBJ2-7	CASSFSRYSYEQYF	TGTGCCAGCAGCTTTAGCAGATACTCCTACGAGCAGTACTTC
TRBD1	TRBV20-1	few	17	TRBJ1-5	CSATGTGGRYGNQPQHF	TGCAGTGCAACCGGGACAGGGGGCCGTTATGGCAATCAGCCCCAGCATTTT
TRBD1	TRBV20-1	few	15	TRBJ2-7	CSASNFWTGHYEQYF	TGCAGTGCTAGTAACTTTTGGACAGGACACTACGAGCAGTACTTC
NA	TRBV5-1	many	11	TRBJ1-1	CASGRDTEAFF	TGCGCCAGCGGCAGGGACACTGAAGCTTTCTTT
TRBD1	TRBV2	few	14	TRBJ1-5	CASSGRDRGQPQHF	TGTGCCAGCAGTGGCCGGGACAGGGGACAGCCCCAGCATTTT
NA	TRBV6-5	many	13	TRBJ2-5	CASSYPGTETQYF	TGTGCCAGCAGTTACCCCGGGACAGAGACCCAGTACTTC
NA	TRBV6-5	NA	13	TRBJ2-3	CASSYVAEDTQYF	TGTGCCAGCAGTTACGTGGCCGAAGATACGCAGTATTTT
NA	TRBV6-1	few	13	TRBJ2-5	CASSETPRETQYF	TGTGCCAGCAGTGAGACTCCCCGCGAGACCCAGTACTTC
TRBD1	TRBV10-3	many	15	TRBJ1-6	CAISEPQGAGSPLHF	TGTGCCATCAGTGAGCCACAGGGGGCAGGGTCACCCCTCCACTTT
TRBD1	TRBV7-9	few	15	TRBJ2-3	CASRFTGGSTDTQYF	TGTGCCAGCAGATTCACAGGGGGAAGCACAGATACGCAGTATTTT
NA	TRBV24-1	NA	13	TRBJ2-3	CATRGVPGDTQYF	TGTGCCACCAGGGGAGTCCCGGGAGATACGCAGTATTTT
NA	TRBV29-1	NA	14	TRBJ1-3	CSVEEDRSGNTIYF	TGCAGCGTTGAAGAAGACCGGAGTGGAAACACCATATATTTT
NA	TRBV11-3	many	15	TRBJ1-4	CATTRGSVSSEKLFF	TGTGCCACCACGAGGGGCAGCGTCTCTAGTGAAAAACTGTTTTTT
NA	TRBV6-2/TRBV6-3	many	14	TRBJ1-5	CASTPSTSNQPQHF	TGTGCCAGCACTCCCTCAACTAGCAATCAGCCCCAGCATTTT